This T cell receptor beta chain was obtained from a study of patients and donors after allogeneic stem cell transplantation. Germline values: CDR1 LGHDT, CDR2 YNNKEL (reference sequence). The CDR3 is made up of 14 amino acids. V was shortened by 3 bases and J by 2 bases, with 9 bases between the two germline ends. Each CDR3 protein gets one entry after TCRdb re-called the RT-PCR reads with MiXCR. Among more than 20,000 distinct CDR3 sequences listed, about 45% were seen once. This TCR derives from a human donor who was either an allogeneic HSCT recipient or a stem cell or donor lymphocyte infusion donor (not recorded which). It is not recorded whose cells these are; they may come from a transplant donor. This rearrangement joins TRBV3-1 to TRBJ2-3; no reliable D call. The material sequenced was blood, either unsorted or a sorted T cell fraction (not recorded which). The CDR3 loop reads CASSHWGYTDTQYF. The CDR3 region has the DNA TGTGCCAGCAGCCATTGGGGATACACAGATACGCAGTATTTT.